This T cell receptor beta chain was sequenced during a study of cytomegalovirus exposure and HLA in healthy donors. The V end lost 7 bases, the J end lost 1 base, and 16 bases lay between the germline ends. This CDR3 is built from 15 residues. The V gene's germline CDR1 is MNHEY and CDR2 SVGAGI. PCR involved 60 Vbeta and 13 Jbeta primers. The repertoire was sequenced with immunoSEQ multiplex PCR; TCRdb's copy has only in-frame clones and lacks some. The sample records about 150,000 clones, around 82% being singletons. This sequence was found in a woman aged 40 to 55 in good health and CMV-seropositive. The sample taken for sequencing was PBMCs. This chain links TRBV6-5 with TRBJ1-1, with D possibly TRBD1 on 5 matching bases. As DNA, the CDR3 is TGTGCCAGCACCTCCATATGGGGGGGGAACACTGAAGCTTTCTTT. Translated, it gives CASTSIWGGNTEAFF.